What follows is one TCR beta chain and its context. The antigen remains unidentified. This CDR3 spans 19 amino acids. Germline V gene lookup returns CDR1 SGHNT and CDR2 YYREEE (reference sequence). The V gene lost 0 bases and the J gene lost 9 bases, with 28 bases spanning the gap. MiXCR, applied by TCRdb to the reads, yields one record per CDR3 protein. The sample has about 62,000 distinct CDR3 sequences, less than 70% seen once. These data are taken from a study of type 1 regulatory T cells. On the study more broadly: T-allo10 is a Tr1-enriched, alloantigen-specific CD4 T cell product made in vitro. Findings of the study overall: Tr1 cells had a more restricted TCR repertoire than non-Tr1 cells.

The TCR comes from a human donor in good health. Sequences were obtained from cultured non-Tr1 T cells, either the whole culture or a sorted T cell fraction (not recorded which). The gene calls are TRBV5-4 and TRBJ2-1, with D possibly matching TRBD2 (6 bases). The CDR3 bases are TGTGCCAGCAGCTTGGCAGGCCGTAAAGCGGGCGGAGGGATACGTGAGCAGTTCTTC. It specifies CASSLAGRKAGGGIREQFF.